This T cell receptor (beta chain) comes out of a study of chronic HIV infection and antiretroviral therapy. This clonotype was seen repeatedly, ten times or more. Using its own MiXCR run on the 5' RACE reads, TCRdb lists one record per CDR3 protein. The sample yields about 38,000 distinct CDR3 sequences, about 7.4% seen once. This CDR3 has 15 residues. V dropped 3 bases and J dropped 5; count of bases not matched to a gene: 8. Germline CDR1 reads KGHDR; CDR2 reads SFDVKD. This TCR came from an adult who had HIV and had not received antiretroviral therapy, or was an uninfected healthy control (not recorded which). Sample: peripheral blood. V gene TRBV24-1 combines with J gene TRBJ2-7; the match to TRBD1 covers 8 bases. The CDR3 DNA follows: TGTGCCACCAGTGATCACACAGGGGGTGACAACGAGCAGTACTTC. Amino acid sequence: CATSDHTGGDNEQYF.